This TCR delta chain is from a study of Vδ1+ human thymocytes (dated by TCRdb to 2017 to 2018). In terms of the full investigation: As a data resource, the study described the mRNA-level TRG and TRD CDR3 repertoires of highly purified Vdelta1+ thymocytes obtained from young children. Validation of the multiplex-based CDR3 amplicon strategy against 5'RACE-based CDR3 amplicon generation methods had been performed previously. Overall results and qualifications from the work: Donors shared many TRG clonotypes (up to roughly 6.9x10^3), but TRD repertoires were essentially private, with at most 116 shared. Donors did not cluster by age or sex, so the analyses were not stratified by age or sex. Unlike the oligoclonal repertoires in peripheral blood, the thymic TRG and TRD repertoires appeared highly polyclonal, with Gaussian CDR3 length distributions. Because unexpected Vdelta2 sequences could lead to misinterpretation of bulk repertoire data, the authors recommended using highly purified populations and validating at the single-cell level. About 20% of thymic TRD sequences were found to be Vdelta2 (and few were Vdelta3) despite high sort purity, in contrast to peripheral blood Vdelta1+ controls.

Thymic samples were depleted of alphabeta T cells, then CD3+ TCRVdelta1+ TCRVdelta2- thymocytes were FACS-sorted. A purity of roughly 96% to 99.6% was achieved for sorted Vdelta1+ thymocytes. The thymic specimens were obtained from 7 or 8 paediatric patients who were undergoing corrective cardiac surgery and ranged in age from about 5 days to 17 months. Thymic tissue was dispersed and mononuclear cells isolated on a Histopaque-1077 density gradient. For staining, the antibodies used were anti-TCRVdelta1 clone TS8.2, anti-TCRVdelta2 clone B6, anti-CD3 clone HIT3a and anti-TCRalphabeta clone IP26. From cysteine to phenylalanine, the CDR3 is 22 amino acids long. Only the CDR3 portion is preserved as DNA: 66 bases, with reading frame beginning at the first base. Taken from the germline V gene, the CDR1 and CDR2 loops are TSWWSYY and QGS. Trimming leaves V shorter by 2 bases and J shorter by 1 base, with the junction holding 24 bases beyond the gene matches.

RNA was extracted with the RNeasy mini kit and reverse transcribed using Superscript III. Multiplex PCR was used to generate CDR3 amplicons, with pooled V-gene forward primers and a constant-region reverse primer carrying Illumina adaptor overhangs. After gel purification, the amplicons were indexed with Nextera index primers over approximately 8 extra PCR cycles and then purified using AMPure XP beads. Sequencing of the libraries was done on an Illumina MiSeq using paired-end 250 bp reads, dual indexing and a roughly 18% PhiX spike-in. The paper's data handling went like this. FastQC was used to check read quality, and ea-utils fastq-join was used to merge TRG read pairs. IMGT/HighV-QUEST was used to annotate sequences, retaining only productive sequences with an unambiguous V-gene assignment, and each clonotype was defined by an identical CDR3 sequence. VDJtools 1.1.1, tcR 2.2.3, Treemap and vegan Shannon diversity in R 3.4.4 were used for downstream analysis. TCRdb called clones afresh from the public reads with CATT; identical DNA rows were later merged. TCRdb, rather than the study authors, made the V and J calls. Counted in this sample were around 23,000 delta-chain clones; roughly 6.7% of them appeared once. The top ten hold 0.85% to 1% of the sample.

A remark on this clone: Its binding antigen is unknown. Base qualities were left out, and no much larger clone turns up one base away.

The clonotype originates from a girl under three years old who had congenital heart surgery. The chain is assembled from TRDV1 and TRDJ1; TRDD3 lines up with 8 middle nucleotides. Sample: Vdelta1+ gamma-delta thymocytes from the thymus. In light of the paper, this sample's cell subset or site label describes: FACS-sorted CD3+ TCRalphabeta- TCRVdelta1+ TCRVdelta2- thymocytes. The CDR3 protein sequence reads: CALGESTFPTLGGWAPTDKLIF. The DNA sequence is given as TGTGCTCTTGGGGAAAGTACCTTCCCTACCCTTGGGGGATGGGCCCCCACCGATAAACTCATCTTT.